This T cell receptor beta chain was observed in a study of identical twins. CDR1 and CDR2 from the germline V gene are SQVTM and ANQGSEA. The CDR3 is 14 residues long. V was pared by 4 bases and J by 0 bases, with 13 bases between. Unique molecular identifiers were present on the cDNA, and a universal primer site came from template switching. Via MiXCR, TCRdb re-called the 5' RACE reads, giving one row per CDR3 protein. The sample shows 1.5 million or so distinct CDR3 sequences, under 35% of them seen only once. Concerning this clonotype: What it binds is unknown.

Study-wide results and limits: Potential partial confounding of zero-insertion analyses by invariant MAIT and iNKT cells was noted. While abundant cord blood beta clonotypes carried fewer insertions, memory repertoires showed no such pattern.

This sequence joins TRBV29-1 and TRBJ2-7; D unresolved. Sequencing was done on a sample of cord blood. The TCR originated in a newborn girl in good health. CDR3 sequence reads: CSVAASLISYEQYF. CDR3 DNA sequence: TGCAGCGTTGCTGCTTCCCTCATCTCCTACGAGCAGTACTTC.